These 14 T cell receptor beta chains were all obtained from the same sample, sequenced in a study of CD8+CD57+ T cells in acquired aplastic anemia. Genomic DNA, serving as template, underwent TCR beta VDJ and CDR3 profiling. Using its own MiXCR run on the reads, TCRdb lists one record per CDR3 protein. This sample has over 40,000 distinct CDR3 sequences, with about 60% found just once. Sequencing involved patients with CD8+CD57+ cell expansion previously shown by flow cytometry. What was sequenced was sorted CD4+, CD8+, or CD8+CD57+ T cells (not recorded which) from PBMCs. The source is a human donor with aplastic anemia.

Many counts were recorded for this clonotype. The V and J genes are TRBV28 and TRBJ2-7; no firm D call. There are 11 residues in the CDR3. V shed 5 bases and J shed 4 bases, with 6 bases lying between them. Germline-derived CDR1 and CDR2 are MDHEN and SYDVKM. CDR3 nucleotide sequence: TGTGCCAGCAGTCCTAATTACGAGCAGTACTTC. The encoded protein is CASSPNYEQYF.

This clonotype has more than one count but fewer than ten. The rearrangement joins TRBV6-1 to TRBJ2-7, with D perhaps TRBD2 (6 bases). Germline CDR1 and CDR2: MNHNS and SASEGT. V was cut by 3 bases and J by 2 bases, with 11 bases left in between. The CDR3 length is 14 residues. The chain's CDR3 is CASSEAGLTYEQYF. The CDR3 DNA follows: TGTGCCAGCAGTGAGGCGGGACTGACCTACGAGCAGTACTTC.

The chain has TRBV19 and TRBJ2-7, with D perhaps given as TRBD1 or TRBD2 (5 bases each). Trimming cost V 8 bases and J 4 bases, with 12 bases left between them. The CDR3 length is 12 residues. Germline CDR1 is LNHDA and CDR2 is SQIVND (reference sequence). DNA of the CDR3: TGTGCCAGTGAGGGGATTAATTACGAGCAGTACTTC. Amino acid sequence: CASEGINYEQYF.

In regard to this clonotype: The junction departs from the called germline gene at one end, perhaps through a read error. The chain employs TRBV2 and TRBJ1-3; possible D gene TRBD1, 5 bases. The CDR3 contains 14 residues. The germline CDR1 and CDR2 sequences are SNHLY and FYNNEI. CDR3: CASTGTYSGNTIYF. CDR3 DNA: TGCGCCAGCACGGGGACCTACTCTGGAAACACCATATATTTT. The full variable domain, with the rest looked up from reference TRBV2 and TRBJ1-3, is EPEVTQTPSHQVTQMGQEVILRCVPISNHLYFYWYRQILGQKVEFLVSFYNNEISEKSEIFDDQFSVERPDGSNFTLKIRSTKLEDSAMYFCASTGTYSGNTIYFGEGSWLTVV.

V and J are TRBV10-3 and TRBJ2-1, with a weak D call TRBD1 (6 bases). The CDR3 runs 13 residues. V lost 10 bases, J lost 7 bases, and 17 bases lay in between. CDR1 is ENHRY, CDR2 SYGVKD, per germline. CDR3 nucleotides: TGTGCCACGAGCCCAGGGGAGAGGAATGAGCAGTTCTTC. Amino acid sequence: CATSPGERNEQFF.

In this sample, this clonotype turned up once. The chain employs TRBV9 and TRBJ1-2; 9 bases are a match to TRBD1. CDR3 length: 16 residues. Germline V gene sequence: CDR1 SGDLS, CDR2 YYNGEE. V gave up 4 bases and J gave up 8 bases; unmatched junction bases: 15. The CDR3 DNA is TGTGCCAGCAGCCAAGAAGGGACAGGGAGAGGAGGAGGCTACACCTTC. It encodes CASSQEGTGRGGGYTF.

The chain's CDR3 is CATSSRGQGNNEQFF. Written as DNA, the CDR3 is TGTGCCACCAGCAGCAGGGGACAGGGAAACAATGAGCAGTTCTTC. J is TRBJ2-1 and V is TRBV15; 9 bases are shared with TRBD1. Germline CDR1 LNHNV, CDR2 YYDKDF (reference sequence). This CDR3 comprises 15 residues. The V gene end was trimmed by 3 bases and the J gene end by 5 bases; junction bases not matched to a gene: 5.

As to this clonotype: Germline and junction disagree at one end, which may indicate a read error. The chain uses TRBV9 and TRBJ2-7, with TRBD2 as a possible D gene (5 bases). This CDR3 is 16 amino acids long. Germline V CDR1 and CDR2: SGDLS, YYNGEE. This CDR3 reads CASSVLGTASSHEQYF. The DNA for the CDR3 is TGTGCCAGCAGCGTATTGGGTACGGCTAGCTCCCACGAGCAGTACTTC. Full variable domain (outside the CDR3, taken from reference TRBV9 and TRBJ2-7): DSGVTQTPKHLITATGQRVTLRCSPRSGDLSVYWYQQSLDQGLQFLIQYYNGEERAKGNILERFSAQQFPDLHSELNLSSLELGDSALYFCASSVLGTASSHEQYFGPGTRLTVT.

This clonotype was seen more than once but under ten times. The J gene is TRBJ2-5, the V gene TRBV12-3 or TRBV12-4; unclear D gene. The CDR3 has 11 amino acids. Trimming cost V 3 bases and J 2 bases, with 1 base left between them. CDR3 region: CASSLQETQYF. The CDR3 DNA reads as TGTGCCAGCAGTTTGCAAGAGACCCAGTACTTC.

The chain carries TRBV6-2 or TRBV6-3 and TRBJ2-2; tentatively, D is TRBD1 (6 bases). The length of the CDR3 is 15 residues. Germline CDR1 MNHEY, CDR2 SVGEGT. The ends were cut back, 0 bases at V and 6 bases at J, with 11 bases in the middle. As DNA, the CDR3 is TGTGCCAGCAGTTACTCAGTTGCAGGGGCCGGGGAGCTGTTTTTT. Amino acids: CASSYSVAGAGELFF.

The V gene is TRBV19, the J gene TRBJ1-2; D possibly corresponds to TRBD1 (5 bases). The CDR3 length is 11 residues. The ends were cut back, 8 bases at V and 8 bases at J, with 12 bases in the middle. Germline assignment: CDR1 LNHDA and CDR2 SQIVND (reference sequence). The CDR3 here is CASSEGIGYTF. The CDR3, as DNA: TGTGCCAGTTCGGAGGGGATCGGCTACACCTTC.

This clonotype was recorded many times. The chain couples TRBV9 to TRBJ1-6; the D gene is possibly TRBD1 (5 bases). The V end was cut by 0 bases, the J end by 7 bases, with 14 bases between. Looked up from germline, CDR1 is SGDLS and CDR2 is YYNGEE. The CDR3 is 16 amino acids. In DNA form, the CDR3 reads TGTGCCAGCAGCGTAGGCCCAGGGAGTCTCAATTCACCCCTCCACTTT. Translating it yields CASSVGPGSLNSPLHF. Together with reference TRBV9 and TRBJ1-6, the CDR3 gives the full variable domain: DSGVTQTPKHLITATGQRVTLRCSPRSGDLSVYWYQQSLDQGLQFLIQYYNGEERAKGNILERFSAQQFPDLHSELNLSSLELGDSALYFCASSVGPGSLNSPLHFGNGTRLTVT.

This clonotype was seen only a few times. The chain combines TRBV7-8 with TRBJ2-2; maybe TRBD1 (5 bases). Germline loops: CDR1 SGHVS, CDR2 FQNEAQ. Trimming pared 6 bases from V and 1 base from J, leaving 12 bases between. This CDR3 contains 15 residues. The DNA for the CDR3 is TGTGCCAGCAGATTTAACACAGGGAACACCGGGGAGCTGTTTTTT. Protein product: CASRFNTGNTGELFF.

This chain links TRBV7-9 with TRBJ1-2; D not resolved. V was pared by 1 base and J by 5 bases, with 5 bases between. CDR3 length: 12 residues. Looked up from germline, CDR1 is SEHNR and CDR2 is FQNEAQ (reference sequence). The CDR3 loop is CASSLDLYGYTF. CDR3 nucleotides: TGTGCCAGCAGCTTAGATCTGTATGGCTACACCTTC.